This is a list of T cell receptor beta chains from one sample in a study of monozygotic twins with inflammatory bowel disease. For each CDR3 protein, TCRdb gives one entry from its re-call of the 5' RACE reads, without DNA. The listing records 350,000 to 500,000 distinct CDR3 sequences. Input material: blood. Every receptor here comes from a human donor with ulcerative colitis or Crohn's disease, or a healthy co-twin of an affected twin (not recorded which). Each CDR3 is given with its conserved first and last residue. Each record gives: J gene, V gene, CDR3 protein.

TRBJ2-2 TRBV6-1 CASSGLTGGPGTGELFF
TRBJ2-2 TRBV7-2 CASSWTGELFF
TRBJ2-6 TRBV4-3 CASSQDIGSGANVLTF
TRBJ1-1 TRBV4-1 CASSHRQGSANTEAFF
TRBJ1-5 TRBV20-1 CSATRISNQPQHF
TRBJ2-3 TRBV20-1 CSAPRGTDTQYF
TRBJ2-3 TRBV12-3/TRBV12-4 CASSRQGAVTDTQYF
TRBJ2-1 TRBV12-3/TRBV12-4 CASSTRLDAIDEQFF
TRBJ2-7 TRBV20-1 CSARGRGNGEQYF
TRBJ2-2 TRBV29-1 CSVRTSGYTGELFF
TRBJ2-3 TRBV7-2 CASSIGLGDTQYF
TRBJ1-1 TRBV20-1 CSALEGGLTEAFF
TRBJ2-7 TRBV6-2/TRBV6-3 CASSYKTDTYEQYF
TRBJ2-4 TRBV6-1 CASSATAAKNIQYF
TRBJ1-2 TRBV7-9 CASSSRDTSYGYTF
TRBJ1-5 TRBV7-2 CASSLGQGHQPQHF
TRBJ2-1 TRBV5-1 CASSSAGENEQFF
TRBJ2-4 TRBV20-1 CSASSDRNGIQYF
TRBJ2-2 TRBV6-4 CASSDPGRGFTGELFF
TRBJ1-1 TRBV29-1 CSGQVGAEAFF
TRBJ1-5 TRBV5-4 CASSADRANQPQHF
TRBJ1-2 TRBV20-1 CSARAPQSDYGYTF
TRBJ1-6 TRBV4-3 CASSQYGGPSSYNSPLHF
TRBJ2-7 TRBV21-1 CASSPRGGNGEQYF
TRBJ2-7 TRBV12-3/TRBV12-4 CASSHGGTSGSTEQYF
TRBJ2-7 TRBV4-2 CASSQTSGITYEQYF
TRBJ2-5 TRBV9 CASSPSSGDQTQYF
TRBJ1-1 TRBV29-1 CSVELSPEAFF
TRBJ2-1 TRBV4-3 CASSQRHVSYNEQFF
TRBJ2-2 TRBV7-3 CASSLGQAGHTGELFF
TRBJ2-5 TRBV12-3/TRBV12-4 CARPRGGPETQYF
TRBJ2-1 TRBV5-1 CASSPRQLAGAYNEQFF
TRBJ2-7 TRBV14 CASSQDRASGRITYEQYF
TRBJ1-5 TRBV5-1 CASSWDDGSNQPQHF
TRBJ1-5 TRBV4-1 CASSQEWRGQPQHF
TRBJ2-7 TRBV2 CASSDTTGGIYEQYF
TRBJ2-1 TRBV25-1 CASSVIGTGYNEQFF
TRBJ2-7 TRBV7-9 CASSSTSSYEQYF
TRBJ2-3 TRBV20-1 CSANPRDTQYF
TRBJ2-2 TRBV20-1 CSATPGLAGGGNTGELFF
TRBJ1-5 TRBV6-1 CVSSSSWSNQPQHF
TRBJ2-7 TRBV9 CASVGLLSGQYF
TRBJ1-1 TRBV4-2 CASSPGRLGTEAFF
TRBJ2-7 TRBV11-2 CASSLVPSGTAYEQYF
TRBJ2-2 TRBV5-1 CASSPTVAGNTGELFF
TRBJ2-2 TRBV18 CASSEGARGLRTGELFF
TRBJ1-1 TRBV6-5 CASSSPRQINTEAFF
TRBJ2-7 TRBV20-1 CSAKGVAGGYEQYF
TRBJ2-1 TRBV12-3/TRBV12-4 CASSLDRASYNEQFF
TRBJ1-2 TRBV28 CASSLPTGTGYGYTF
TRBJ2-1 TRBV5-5 CASSPLGGGAEQFF
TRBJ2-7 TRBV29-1 CSVEDPSVSPYEQYF
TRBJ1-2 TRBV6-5 CASSYSGKYGYTF
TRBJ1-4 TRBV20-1 CSAREGSSDEKLFF
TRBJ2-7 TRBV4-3 CASSYERWGGEQYF